One sample yielded the 22 T cell receptor beta chains listed below, sequenced in a study of OX40 agonist ivuxolimab in advanced cancers. The data were produced by immunoSEQ multiplex PCR, yet TCRdb's version contains in-frame clones alone and is incomplete. The table lists about 66,000 clones, about 90% of them singletons. The source material was CD4+ or CD8+ T cells sorted from blood, sampled in a trial of the OX40 agonist ivuxolimab. The receptors originated from an adult with an advanced solid tumor such as melanoma, head and neck, liver or kidney cancer.

The chain employs TRBV7-2 and TRBJ1-5; possibly TRBD1 for D (5 bases). This CDR3 comprises 14 residues. In germline, CDR1 is SGHTA, CDR2 FQGNSA. The V gene lost 5 bases and the J gene lost 5 bases, with 13 bases spanning the gap. Here the CDR3 reads CASSPQGADQPQHF. In DNA form, the CDR3 reads TGTGCCAGCAGCCCTCAAGGGGCCGATCAGCCCCAGCATTTT.

Worth noting for this clone: One junction end disagrees with the germline gene, perhaps due to a read error. This rearrangement joins TRBV7-7 to TRBJ2-1; 12 nucleotides match TRBD2. Germline V lookup: CDR1 SSHAT, CDR2 FNYEAQ (reference sequence). The CDR3 loop spans 16 amino acids. CDR3 coding DNA: TGTGCTAGCAGCTTAGGCCCTAGCGGGGGGGCCTATGAGCAGTTCTTC. This translates into CASSLGPSGGAYEQFF.

The chain carries TRBV10-3 and TRBJ1-4; a weak D match, TRBD1 (5 bases). This CDR3 spans 14 amino acids. Trimming shortened V by 6 bases and J by 2 bases, and 10 bases separated the two germline ends. In germline, CDR1 is ENHRY, CDR2 SYGVKD. CDR3 sequence: CAIRPGSTNEKLFF. CDR3 coding DNA: TGTGCCATCAGGCCAGGGTCCACTAATGAAAAACTGTTTTTT.

This chain uses TRBV30 with TRBJ2-1; no firm D call. V shed 2 bases and J shed 0 bases, with 14 bases lying between them. The germline V gene encodes CDR1 GTSNPN and CDR2 SVGIG (reference sequence). The CDR3 contains 16 residues. CDR3 amino acids: CAWSTDRRPSYNEQFF. CDR3 DNA: TGTGCCTGGAGTACCGACCGTCGGCCCTCCTACAATGAGCAGTTCTTC.

CDR3 region: CASSALTWEGQVTF. The CDR3 region has the DNA TGTGCCAGCAGTGCCCTTACGTGGGAAGGACAGGTGACCTTC. The V call is TRBV6-5, the J call TRBJ1-2; 7 bases map to TRBD1. The V and J ends lost 5 bases and 14 bases, in that order; junction bases with no gene match: 17. Germline V CDR1 and CDR2: MNHEY, SVGAGI. CDR3 length: 14 residues.

This rearrangement joins TRBV6-4 to TRBJ2-1; the D gene is possibly TRBD2 (5 bases). This CDR3 has 13 amino acids. CDR1 and CDR2 from the germline V gene are MRHNA and SNTAGT. V lost 4 bases and J 12 bases, leaving 16 bases between the germline ends. The CDR3 reads CASSGGSNSRQFF. The CDR3 coding sequence is TGTGCCAGCAGTGGTGGGAGTAACTCACGGCAGTTCTTC.

This rearrangement joins TRBV11-2 to TRBJ2-5; unclear D gene. The better agreement between TRBJ2-7 and the DNA end casts doubt on the J call. Germline CDR1 is SGHAT and CDR2 is FQNNGV. The CDR3 sequence is 14 residues long. CDR3 in amino acids: CASSSLRFQYEQYF. Written as DNA, the CDR3 is TGTGCCAGCAGCTCCCTCAGGTTTCAATACGAGCAGTACTTC.

The gene calls are TRBV4-2 and TRBJ2-7; D is unclear. Trimming took 0 bases from V and 3 from J, leaving 12 bases between them. Germline V gives CDR1 LGHNA, CDR2 YNFKEQ. CDR3 length: 15 amino acids. The CDR3: CASSQDQHGRYEQYF. The CDR3 DNA reads as TGTGCCAGCAGCCAAGATCAGCACGGACGCTACGAGCAGTACTTC.

The J gene is TRBJ1-5, the V gene TRBV28; a possible D gene is TRBD1 (5 bases). Germline CDR1 reads MDHEN; CDR2 reads SYDVKM. The CDR3 covers 17 residues. The V end lost 6 bases, the J end lost 0 bases, and 18 bases lay between the germline ends. The CDR3 nucleotides read TGTGCCAGCAGCCCACCGACAGCTGCCTATAGCAATCAGCCCCAGCATTTT. It encodes CASSPPTAAYSNQPQHF.

The chain links TRBV7-2 to TRBJ2-5, with D unresolved. CDR1 and CDR2 from the germline V gene are SGHTA and FQGNSA. The CDR3 spans 14 residues. V was shortened by 7 bases and J by 5 bases, with 17 bases between the two germline ends. CDR3 coding DNA: TGTGCCAGCAACTCGGCCGGGTTCCGGGAGACCCAGTACTTC. It translates to CASNSAGFRETQYF.

Only one count was recorded for this clone. The chain couples TRBV5-1 to TRBJ2-5; D might be TRBD1 (6 bases). V was clipped by 2 bases and J by 0 bases, with 11 bases between them. CDR3 length: 15 amino acids. Germline loops: CDR1 SGHRS, CDR2 YFSETQ. In nucleotides, the CDR3 is TGCGCCAGCAGCTTAACAGGGACGTACCAAGAGACCCAGTACTTC. Protein: CASSLTGTYQETQYF. The variable domain in full, with the rest retrieved from reference TRBV5-1 and TRBJ2-5, is KAGVTQTPRYLIKTRGQQVTLSCSPISGHRSVSWYQQTPGQGLQFLFEYFSETQRNKGNFPGRFSGRQFSNSRSEMNVSTLELGDSALYLCASSLTGTYQETQYFGPGTRLLVL.

This chain joins TRBV28 and TRBJ2-7, with 8 positions matching TRBD1. The V and J ends lost 6 bases and 3 bases, in that order; junction bases with no gene match: 4. CDR1 and CDR2 from the germline V gene are MDHEN and SYDVKM. The CDR3 contains 13 residues. CDR3: CASRMTGVYEQYF. In DNA, the CDR3 is TGTGCCAGCAGAATGACAGGGGTCTACGAGCAGTACTTC.

The rearrangement joins TRBV28 to TRBJ1-6, with 9 bases matching TRBD1. This CDR3 contains 14 residues. Germline loops: CDR1 MDHEN, CDR2 SYDVKM. The V and J ends lost 6 bases and 7 bases, in that order; junction bases with no gene match: 4. CDR3 in amino acids: CASSRTGDNSPLHF. In DNA, the CDR3 is TGTGCCAGCAGCCGGACAGGGGACAATTCACCCCTCCACTTT.

The rearrangement links TRBV6-1 to TRBJ2-3; tentative D call: TRBD2 (6 bases). CDR1 is MNHNS, CDR2 SASEGT, per germline. V was clipped by 2 bases and J by 1 base, with 16 bases between them. The CDR3 spans 17 residues. As DNA, the CDR3 is TGTGCCAGCAGTGAATTTTGGAGGGCAGTTCGCACAGATACGCAGTATTTT. It yields the protein CASSEFWRAVRTDTQYF.

V is TRBV9 and J is TRBJ2-1, with 9 bases matching TRBD2. The CDR3 is 20 amino acids. The germline CDR1 and CDR2 sequences are SGDLS and YYNGEE. V lost 3 bases, J lost 0 bases, and 16 bases stayed unmatched. The CDR3 nucleotides read TGTGCCAGCAGCGCCGGCGGCGGCCTAGCGGGACGCAACTCCTACAATGAGCAGTTCTTC. Translating gives CASSAGGGLAGRNSYNEQFF.

The J gene is TRBJ1-1, the V gene TRBV9, with 9 bases aligning to TRBD1. The CDR3 is 18 amino acids. Germline CDR1 reads SGDLS; CDR2 reads YYNGEE. Trimming removed 0 bases from V and 0 bases from J; junction bases left unmatched: 9. The CDR3 bases are TGTGCCAGCAGCGTAGCAGTTACAGGGGGCTCCATGAACACTGAAGCTTTCTTT. Amino acids: CASSVAVTGGSMNTEAFF.

V usage is TRBV28 and J usage is TRBJ2-1; 8 nucleotides match TRBD1. The CDR3 consists of 13 residues. Germline V gives CDR1 MDHEN, CDR2 SYDVKM. With 6 bases clipped from V and 9 bases from J, the junction kept 7 bases outside the gene matches. The CDR3 here is CASRRQGFTEQFF. DNA of the CDR3: TGTGCCAGCAGACGACAGGGGTTCACTGAGCAGTTCTTC.

The CDR3 sequence is CASSPNSNQPQHF. The CDR3 DNA reads TGCGCCAGCAGCCCGAATAGCAATCAGCCCCAGCATTTT. The chain recombines TRBV10-1 with TRBJ1-5; D is undetermined. The V gene's germline CDR1 is WNHNN and CDR2 SYGVQD (reference sequence). This CDR3 region has 13 residues. V was cut by 6 bases and J by 0 bases, with 6 bases left in between.

The sample holds a few counts of this clone. The gene calls are TRBV7-2 and TRBJ1-5; D is ambiguous. CDR3 size: 14 residues. The germline V gene encodes CDR1 SGHTA and CDR2 FQGNSA. The V end was cut by 4 bases, the J end by 4 bases, with 11 bases between. CDR3 sequence: CASSSGSDNQPQHF. The CDR3 bases are TGTGCCAGCAGCTCTGGATCCGATAATCAGCCCCAGCATTTT.

The chain has TRBV9 and TRBJ2-2, with 8 positions matching TRBD1. CDR1 SGDLS and CDR2 YYNGEE come from the germline V gene. The CDR3 runs to 18 residues. With V trimmed by 3 bases and J by 4 bases, 14 bases remained unmatched. CDR3 nucleotide sequence: TGTGCCAGCAGCGGAACGCGGCAGGGGGCCCTTGGCACCGGGGAGCTGTTTTTT. Its protein is CASSGTRQGALGTGELFF.

The CDR3 DNA follows: TGTGCCAGCTCACCAACGGGGTCCTACAATGAGCAGTTCTTC. Translation gives CASSPTGSYNEQFF. The rearrangement links TRBV18 to TRBJ2-1, with a tentative D call TRBD2 (5 bases). The CDR3 contains 14 residues. Germline lookup yields CDR1 KGHSH and CDR2 LQKENI. The V end lost 2 bases, the J end lost 1 base, and 6 bases lay between the germline ends.

The chain couples TRBV9 to TRBJ1-2; D perhaps matches TRBD1 (6 bases). The CDR3 loop spans 17 amino acids. The V end lost 0 bases, the J end lost 3 bases, and 18 bases lay between the germline ends. Per the germline V gene, CDR1 is SGDLS and CDR2 is YYNGEE. Written as DNA, the CDR3 is TGTGCCAGCAGCGTAGACCAGGGGAGTGTATTGTACTATGGCTACACCTTC. It specifies CASSVDQGSVLYYGYTF.